These T cell receptor beta chains were read from a single sample in a study of blood T cell repertoires in COVID-19. The protocol was immunoSEQ multiplex PCR, while the TCRdb copy is restricted to in-frame clones and leaves out a portion. The data show about 120,000 clones, about 82% seen once. Sequenced input: peripheral blood. The receptors stem from a man aged 55 to 70 with active or convalescent COVID-19. Both conserved end residues are part of each CDR3. Each record gives: clone size, D gene, V gene, J gene, CDR3 protein, CDR3 DNA. The D gene is left open where the match is weak. A row's size may be missing; if present it is once, few, many or a size class.

abundance: .; d_gene: .; v_gene: TRBV6-5; j_gene: TRBJ1-5; CDR3aa: CASSRPFRENQPQHF; CDR3nt: TGTGCCAGCAGCCGTCCTTTTCGGGAAAATCAGCCCCAGCATTTT
abundance: .; d_gene: TRBD2; v_gene: TRBV28; j_gene: TRBJ2-5; CDR3aa: CASRPHSGTSGRFQGTQYF; CDR3nt: TGTGCCAGCAGACCGCATTCAGGGACTAGCGGGAGGTTCCAGGGGACCCAGTACTTC
abundance: .; d_gene: .; v_gene: TRBV12-3/TRBV12-4; j_gene: TRBJ1-1; CDR3aa: CASGRGGVTEAFF; CDR3nt: TGTGCCAGCGGACGAGGGGGTGTCACTGAAGCTTTCTTT
abundance: .; d_gene: TRBD1; v_gene: TRBV19; j_gene: TRBJ2-2; CDR3aa: CAITTGVNTGELFF; CDR3nt: TGTGCCATCACGACAGGGGTAAACACCGGGGAGCTGTTTTTT
abundance: .; d_gene: TRBD1; v_gene: TRBV4-3; j_gene: TRBJ2-7; CDR3aa: CASGPGQGALYEQYF; CDR3nt: TGCGCCAGCGGACCGGGACAGGGGGCGCTATACGAGCAGTACTTC
abundance: .; d_gene: .; v_gene: TRBV19; j_gene: TRBJ1-5; CDR3aa: CASSMRAGERSNQPQHF; CDR3nt: TGTGCCAGTAGTATGCGGGCAGGGGAGAGGAGCAATCAGCCCCAGCATTTT
abundance: .; d_gene: .; v_gene: TRBV9; j_gene: TRBJ2-2; CDR3aa: CASSGDGDGELFF; CDR3nt: TGTGCCAGCAGCGGAGACGGAGACGGGGAGCTGTTTTTT
abundance: .; d_gene: .; v_gene: TRBV2; j_gene: TRBJ2-5; CDR3aa: CASRGIAQNEETQYF; CDR3nt: TGTGCCAGCAGGGGGATAGCGCAAAATGAGGAGACCCAGTACTTC
abundance: .; d_gene: TRBD1; v_gene: TRBV18; j_gene: TRBJ1-6; CDR3aa: CASSPGTDNSPLHF; CDR3nt: TGTGCCAGCTCACCCGGGACAGACAATTCACCCCTCCACTTT
abundance: few; d_gene: .; v_gene: TRBV7-6; j_gene: TRBJ1-4; CDR3aa: CASSLGGEKLFF; CDR3nt: TGTGCCAGCAGCTTGGGAGGGGAAAAACTGTTTTTT
abundance: once; d_gene: .; v_gene: TRBV7-2; j_gene: TRBJ2-7; CDR3aa: CASSSVPGGLGAYEQYF; CDR3nt: TGTGCCAGCAGCTCCGTCCCGGGGGGCCTTGGGGCGTACGAGCAGTACTTC
abundance: .; d_gene: TRBD2; v_gene: TRBV7-8; j_gene: TRBJ2-5; CDR3aa: CASSLDRRSTSGGAGETQYF; CDR3nt: TGTGCCAGCAGCTTAGATAGGCGCTCGACTAGCGGAGGGGCAGGAGAGACCCAGTACTTC
abundance: .; d_gene: .; v_gene: TRBV7-3; j_gene: TRBJ2-2; CDR3aa: CASSSRRTGELFF; CDR3nt: TGTGCCAGCAGCTCCAGGAGGACCGGGGAGCTGTTTTTT
abundance: .; d_gene: TRBD1; v_gene: TRBV28; j_gene: TRBJ1-4; CDR3aa: CASSPQGARSEKLFF; CDR3nt: TGTGCCAGCAGTCCCCAGGGGGCCAGGAGCGAAAAACTGTTTTTT
abundance: .; d_gene: .; v_gene: TRBV5-4; j_gene: TRBJ2-1; CDR3aa: CASSLGAPRGNEQFF; CDR3nt: TGTGCCAGCAGCTTGGGTGCCCCCAGGGGCAATGAGCAGTTCTTC
abundance: .; d_gene: .; v_gene: TRBV3-1/TRBV3-2; j_gene: TRBJ1-5; CDR3aa: CASSLGRQNQPQHF; CDR3nt: TGTGCCAGCAGCCTCGGACGACAGAATCAGCCCCAGCATTTT
abundance: .; d_gene: .; v_gene: TRBV9; j_gene: TRBJ1-2; CDR3aa: CASSVEGRSSYGYTF; CDR3nt: TGTGCCAGCAGCGTTGAAGGCAGGTCCTCCTATGGCTACACCTTC
abundance: .; d_gene: .; v_gene: TRBV7-2; j_gene: TRBJ2-1; CDR3aa: CASSLLGTWGNEQFF; CDR3nt: TGTGCCAGCAGCTTACTGGGGACATGGGGCAATGAGCAGTTCTTC
abundance: .; d_gene: .; v_gene: TRBV28; j_gene: TRBJ1-2; CDR3aa: CASSSGDLNYGYTF; CDR3nt: TGTGCCAGCAGTTCAGGGGACCTTAACTATGGCTACACCTTC
abundance: many; d_gene: TRBD2; v_gene: TRBV19; j_gene: TRBJ2-3; CDR3aa: CASTTSGSDTQYF; CDR3nt: TGTGCCAGCACGACTAGCGGCTCAGATACGCAGTATTTT
abundance: .; d_gene: .; v_gene: TRBV29-1; j_gene: TRBJ1-1; CDR3aa: CSVRQLLNTEAFF; CDR3nt: TGCAGCGTTCGACAGCTCCTGAACACTGAAGCTTTCTTT
abundance: few; d_gene: .; v_gene: TRBV27; j_gene: TRBJ2-1; CDR3aa: CASHSLGTYNEQFF; CDR3nt: TGTGCCAGCCATTCCCTAGGTACCTACAATGAGCAGTTCTTC
abundance: once; d_gene: TRBD2; v_gene: TRBV7-8; j_gene: TRBJ2-5; CDR3aa: CASRLAGGLQETQYF; CDR3nt: TGTGCCAGCAGACTCGCGGGAGGTCTACAAGAGACCCAGTACTTC
abundance: .; d_gene: TRBD2; v_gene: TRBV24-1; j_gene: TRBJ2-3; CDR3aa: CATSDTLAGAEDTQYF; CDR3nt: TGTGCCACCAGTGATACCCTAGCGGGAGCTGAAGATACGCAGTATTTT
abundance: .; d_gene: .; v_gene: TRBV3-1/TRBV3-2; j_gene: TRBJ1-4; CDR3aa: CASSLRSQGEKLFF; CDR3nt: TGTGCCAGCAGCCTACGCAGTCAGGGTGAAAAACTGTTTTTT
abundance: .; d_gene: TRBD1; v_gene: TRBV11-2; j_gene: TRBJ2-7; CDR3aa: CASSQTTGPFPHEQYF; CDR3nt: TGTGCCAGCAGTCAGACGACAGGGCCCTTTCCCCACGAGCAGTACTTC
abundance: .; d_gene: TRBD2; v_gene: TRBV5-6; j_gene: TRBJ2-7; CDR3aa: CASRNLGEGLGSYEQYF; CDR3nt: TGTGCCAGCAGGAACCTCGGGGAGGGCCTAGGCTCCTACGAGCAGTACTTC
abundance: .; d_gene: .; v_gene: TRBV7-9; j_gene: TRBJ1-1; CDR3aa: CASSQANTEAFF; CDR3nt: TGTGCCAGCAGCCAGGCGAACACTGAAGCTTTCTTT
abundance: .; d_gene: .; v_gene: TRBV19; j_gene: TRBJ1-1; CDR3aa: CASSIVANTEAFF; CDR3nt: TGTGCCAGTAGTATAGTAGCTAACACTGAAGCTTTCTTT
abundance: .; d_gene: TRBD1; v_gene: TRBV28; j_gene: TRBJ1-2; CDR3aa: CASSLWDRVSYGYTF; CDR3nt: TGTGCCAGCAGTTTGTGGGACAGGGTGTCCTATGGCTACACCTTC
abundance: .; d_gene: .; v_gene: TRBV28; j_gene: TRBJ2-1; CDR3aa: CASSRQANYNEQFF; CDR3nt: TGTGCCAGCTCCAGGCAGGCTAACTACAATGAGCAGTTCTTC
abundance: once; d_gene: .; v_gene: TRBV28; j_gene: TRBJ2-1; CDR3aa: CASSRAPLNQQFF; CDR3nt: TGTGCCAGCAGCCGCGCCCCGCTGAATCAGCAGTTCTTC
abundance: once; d_gene: .; v_gene: TRBV6-6; j_gene: TRBJ1-6; CDR3aa: CASKGGESSPLHF; CDR3nt: TGTGCCAGCAAAGGGGGGGAGAGTTCACCCCTCCACTTT
abundance: once; d_gene: .; v_gene: TRBV1; j_gene: TRBJ2-1; CDR3aa: CTSSPRTSVEQFF; CDR3nt: TGCACCAGCAGCCCCCGGACTAGCGTTGAGCAGTTCTTC
abundance: .; d_gene: TRBD2; v_gene: TRBV5-4; j_gene: TRBJ2-7; CDR3aa: CASSLALAAPYEQYF; CDR3nt: TGTGCCAGCAGCTTGGCCCTAGCGGCCCCATACGAGCAGTACTTC
abundance: .; d_gene: TRBD2; v_gene: TRBV7-3; j_gene: TRBJ2-1; CDR3aa: CASSPQASGSSYNEQFF; CDR3nt: TGTGCCAGCAGCCCACAGGCTAGCGGGAGCTCCTACAATGAGCAGTTCTTC
abundance: once; d_gene: .; v_gene: TRBV14; j_gene: TRBJ2-1; CDR3aa: CASSQDNRLWNEQFF; CDR3nt: TGTGCCAGCAGCCAAGATAACAGGCTATGGAATGAGCAGTTCTTC
abundance: .; d_gene: TRBD1; v_gene: TRBV24-1; j_gene: TRBJ1-5; CDR3aa: CATSGRTGQLGDSRPQHF; CDR3nt: TGTGCCACCAGTGGGCGGACAGGGCAATTGGGGGATTCACGGCCCCAGCATTTT
abundance: once; d_gene: .; v_gene: TRBV6-1; j_gene: TRBJ2-5; CDR3aa: CASSEVRGETQYF; CDR3nt: TGTGCCAGCAGTGAAGTCAGGGGAGAGACCCAGTACTTC
abundance: .; d_gene: .; v_gene: TRBV6-5; j_gene: TRBJ1-3; CDR3aa: CASRRQGFSGNTIYF; CDR3nt: TGTGCCAGCAGACGTCAGGGTTTCTCTGGAAACACCATATATTTT
abundance: .; d_gene: .; v_gene: TRBV29-1; j_gene: TRBJ2-7; CDR3aa: CSGQVDITYEQYF; CDR3nt: TGCAGCGGACAGGTGGACATCACCTACGAGCAGTACTTC
abundance: once; d_gene: .; v_gene: TRBV27; j_gene: TRBJ2-5; CDR3aa: CASSSYRQAETQYF; CDR3nt: TGTGCCAGCAGTTCCTATCGACAGGCGGAGACCCAGTACTTC
abundance: .; d_gene: TRBD1; v_gene: TRBV6-5; j_gene: TRBJ2-7; CDR3aa: CASTAGQGSYEQYF; CDR3nt: TGTGCCAGCACGGCGGGACAGGGATCCTACGAGCAGTACTTC
abundance: few; d_gene: .; v_gene: TRBV3-1/TRBV3-2; j_gene: TRBJ2-5; CDR3aa: CASSRPTQAVETQYF; CDR3nt: TGTGCCAGCAGCCGACCAACGCAGGCAGTGGAGACCCAGTACTTC
abundance: .; d_gene: TRBD2; v_gene: TRBV10-3; j_gene: TRBJ2-1; CDR3aa: CAISEPRAGGNQFF; CDR3nt: TGTGCCATCAGTGAGCCCCGCGCGGGAGGGAACCAGTTCTTC
abundance: .; d_gene: TRBD2; v_gene: TRBV16; j_gene: TRBJ2-7; CDR3aa: CASSQSPSGASYEQYF; CDR3nt: TGTGCCAGCAGCCAATCCCCTAGCGGGGCTTCCTACGAGCAGTACTTC
abundance: .; d_gene: TRBD2; v_gene: TRBV5-1; j_gene: TRBJ2-3; CDR3aa: CASSLGASGNTDTQYF; CDR3nt: TGCGCCAGCAGCTTGGGGGCTAGCGGAAACACAGATACGCAGTATTTT
abundance: .; d_gene: .; v_gene: TRBV15; j_gene: TRBJ2-7; CDR3aa: CATSRGGANYEQYF; CDR3nt: TGTGCCACCAGCAGGGGGGGGGCTAATTACGAGCAGTACTTC
abundance: .; d_gene: .; v_gene: TRBV2; j_gene: TRBJ2-1; CDR3aa: CASRPGDEQFF; CDR3nt: TGTGCCAGCAGACCGGGGGATGAGCAGTTCTTC
abundance: .; d_gene: .; v_gene: TRBV7-2; j_gene: TRBJ1-1; CDR3aa: CASSSPRRGNGAFF; CDR3nt: TGTGCCAGCAGCTCCCCCCGGCGGGGTAATGGGGCTTTCTTT